This entry describes one TCR beta chain. What it binds is not known. Primed by a sample-barcoded 5' primer and a J-beta primer mix, a second PCR proceeded for roughly 7 to 11 cycles. TCRdb re-derived calls from the 5' RACE reads in MiXCR, one entry per CDR3 protein. The sample has 600,000 or so distinct CDR3 sequences, about 45% seen once. Peripheral blood samples of 7.5 to 10 milliliters were drawn from each donor. This entry is derived from a study of blood T cells in healthy people across ages. General study findings and limits: TCR beta diversity was tightly associated with the proportion of naive T cells.

The CDR3 runs 16 residues. Germline loops: CDR1 KGHDR, CDR2 SFDVKD. Sequenced material: blood. The chain joins TRBV24-1 to TRBJ2-1; D unclear. The better agreement between TRBJ2-7 and the DNA end casts doubt on the J call. This TCR came from an elderly man in good health. The CDR3 DNA follows: TGTGCCACCAGCGATCAGTCTAGTAGCTCCTACAATGAGCAGTACTTC. Encoded protein: CATSDQSSSSYNEQYF.